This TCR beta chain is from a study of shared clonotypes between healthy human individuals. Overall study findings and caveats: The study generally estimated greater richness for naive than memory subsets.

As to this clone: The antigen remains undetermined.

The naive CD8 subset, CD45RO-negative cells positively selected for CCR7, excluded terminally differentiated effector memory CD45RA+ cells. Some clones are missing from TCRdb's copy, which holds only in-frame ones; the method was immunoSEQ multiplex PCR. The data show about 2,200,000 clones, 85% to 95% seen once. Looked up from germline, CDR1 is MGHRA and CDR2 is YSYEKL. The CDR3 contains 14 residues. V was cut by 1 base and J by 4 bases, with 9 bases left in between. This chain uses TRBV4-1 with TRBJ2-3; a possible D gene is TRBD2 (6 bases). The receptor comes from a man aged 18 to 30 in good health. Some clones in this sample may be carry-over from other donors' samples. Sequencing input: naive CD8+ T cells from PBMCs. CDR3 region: CASSQGVAADTQYF. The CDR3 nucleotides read TGCGCCAGCAGCCAAGGGGTAGCGGCAGATACGCAGTATTTT.